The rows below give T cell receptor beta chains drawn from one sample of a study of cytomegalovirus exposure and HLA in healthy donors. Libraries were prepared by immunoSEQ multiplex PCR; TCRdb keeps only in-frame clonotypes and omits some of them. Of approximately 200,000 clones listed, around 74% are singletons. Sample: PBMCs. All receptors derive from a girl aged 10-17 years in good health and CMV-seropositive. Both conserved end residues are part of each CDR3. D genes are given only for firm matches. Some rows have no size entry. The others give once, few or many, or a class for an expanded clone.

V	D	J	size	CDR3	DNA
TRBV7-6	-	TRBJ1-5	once	CASSRGAGEAQPQHF	TGTGCCAGCAGCCGGGGGGCAGGGGAGGCTCAGCCCCAGCATTTT
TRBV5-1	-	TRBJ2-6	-	CASRDSSGANVLTF	TGCGCCAGCAGGGACAGCTCTGGGGCCAACGTCCTGACTTTC
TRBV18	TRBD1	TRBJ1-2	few	CASSLTGTYGYTF	TGTGCCAGCTCGCTGACAGGGACCTATGGCTACACCTTC
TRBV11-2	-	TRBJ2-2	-	CASRPREIRPGELFF	TGTGCCAGCAGACCCCGGGAGATAAGGCCCGGGGAGCTGTTTTTT
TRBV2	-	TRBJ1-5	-	CASSEKGVAQPQHF	TGTGCCAGCAGTGAAAAAGGGGTAGCTCAGCCCCAGCATTTT
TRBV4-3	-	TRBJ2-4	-	CASSQGQLTKNIQYF	TGCGCCAGCAGCCAGGGGCAATTAACCAAAAACATTCAGTACTTC
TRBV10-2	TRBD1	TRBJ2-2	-	CASSGTGKAGELFF	TGCGCCAGCAGCGGGACAGGGAAGGCCGGGGAGCTGTTTTTT
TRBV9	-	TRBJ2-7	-	CASSVGAQANPYEQYF	TGTGCCAGCAGCGTAGGGGCGCAGGCAAACCCCTACGAGCAGTACTTC
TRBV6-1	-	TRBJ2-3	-	CASSERGGASTDTQYF	TGTGCCAGCAGTGAACGGGGCGGGGCTAGCACAGATACGCAGTATTTT
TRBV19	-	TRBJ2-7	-	CASSIGGGDTYEQYF	TGTGCCAGTAGTATTGGAGGGGGCGATACGTACGAGCAGTACTTC
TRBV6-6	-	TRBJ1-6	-	CASSRAGENYNSPLHF	TGTGCCAGCAGTAGGGCAGGGGAAAACTATAATTCACCCCTCCACTTT
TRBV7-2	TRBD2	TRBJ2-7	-	CASSRGRVAGDYEQYF	TGTGCCAGCAGCAGGGGGAGAGTAGCGGGGGACTACGAGCAGTACTTC
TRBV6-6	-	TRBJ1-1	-	CASILGWGLTEAFF	TGTGCCAGCATACTAGGTTGGGGTTTGACTGAAGCTTTCTTT
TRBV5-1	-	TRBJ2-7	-	CASTPARGLSYEQYF	TGCGCCAGCACCCCGGCCCGGGGATTGTCCTACGAGCAGTACTTC
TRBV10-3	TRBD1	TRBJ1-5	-	CAISDQGGQPQHF	TGTGCCATCAGTGATCAGGGGGGTCAGCCCCAGCATTTT
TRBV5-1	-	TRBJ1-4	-	CASSLALVRGGEKLFF	TGCGCCAGCAGCTTGGCCTTGGTCAGGGGTGGTGAAAAACTGTTTTTT
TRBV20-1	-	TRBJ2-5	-	CSARQGETQYF	TGCAGTGCTAGACAGGGAGAGACCCAGTACTTC
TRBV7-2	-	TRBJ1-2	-	CASSSPIANYGYTF	TGTGCCAGCAGCTCCCCGATAGCTAACTATGGCTACACCTTC
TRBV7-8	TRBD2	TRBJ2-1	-	CASSHSGTSANEQFF	TGTGCCAGCAGCCATAGTGGTACTAGCGCGAATGAGCAGTTCTTC
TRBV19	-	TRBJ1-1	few	CASSIDLNRASNTEAFF	TGTGCCAGTAGTATAGATCTTAACAGGGCTTCCAACACTGAAGCTTTCTTT
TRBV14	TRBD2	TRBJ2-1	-	CASSSSGGNEQFF	TGTGCCAGCTCGTCTAGCGGGGGAAATGAGCAGTTCTTC
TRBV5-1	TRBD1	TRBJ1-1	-	CASSMDRGTEAFF	TGCGCCAGCAGCATGGACAGGGGAACTGAAGCTTTCTTT
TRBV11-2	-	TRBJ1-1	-	CASSLVYGDTEAFF	TGTGCCAGCAGCTTAGTATACGGGGACACTGAAGCTTTCTTT
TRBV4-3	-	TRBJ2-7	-	CASSQSGRQYF	TGCGCCAGCAGCCAAAGCGGGCGGCAGTACTTC
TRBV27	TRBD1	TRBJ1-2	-	CASITNGPTGVCGYTF	TGTGCCAGCATCACAAACGGGCCGACAGGGGTGTGTGGCTACACCTTC
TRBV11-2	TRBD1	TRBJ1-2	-	CASSKDRVICYTF	TGTGCCAGCAGCAAGGACAGGGTTATTTGCTACACCTTC
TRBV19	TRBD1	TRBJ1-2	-	CASTPRGNYGYTF	TGTGCCAGTACCCCCAGGGGGAACTATGGCTACACCTTC
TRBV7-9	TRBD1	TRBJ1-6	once	CASSEWGQGVRNSPLHF	TGTGCCAGCAGTGAATGGGGACAGGGGGTACGAAATTCACCCCTCCACTTT
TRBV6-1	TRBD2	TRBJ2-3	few	CASTGLAGGPDTQYF	TGTGCCAGCACGGGACTAGCGGGGGGGCCAGATACGCAGTATTTT
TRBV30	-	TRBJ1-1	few	CAWSATSGGTEAFF	TGTGCCTGGAGCGCAACTTCCGGGGGCACTGAAGCTTTCTTT